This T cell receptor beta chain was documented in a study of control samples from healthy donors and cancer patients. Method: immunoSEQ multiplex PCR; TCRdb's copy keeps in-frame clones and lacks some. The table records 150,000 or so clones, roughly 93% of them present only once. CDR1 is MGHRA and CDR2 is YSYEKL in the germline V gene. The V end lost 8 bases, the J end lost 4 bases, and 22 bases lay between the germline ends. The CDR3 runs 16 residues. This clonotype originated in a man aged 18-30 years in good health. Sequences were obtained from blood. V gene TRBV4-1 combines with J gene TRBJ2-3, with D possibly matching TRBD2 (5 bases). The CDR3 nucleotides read TGCGCCAGCTCCCCGATCCTAGCTATATTCGCAGATACGCAGTATTTT. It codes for CASSPILAIFADTQYF.